This entry lists 28 T cell receptor beta chains sequenced from one sample in a study of blood T cell repertoires in COVID-19. This table comes from immunoSEQ multiplex PCR, and its TCRdb copy is limited to in-frame clones, with some not included. The sample holds about 230,000 clones, approximately 82% seen once. The material sequenced was peripheral blood. The receptors originated from a man in his forties with active or convalescent COVID-19.

V usage is TRBV29-1 and J usage is TRBJ1-5; the D gene is possibly TRBD1 (6 bases). The V gene's germline CDR1 is SQVTM and CDR2 ANQGSEA. The length of the CDR3 is 12 residues. V dropped 5 bases and J dropped 6 bases, with 11 bases sitting between them. The CDR3 reads CSVKGTSQPQHF. In DNA form, the CDR3 reads TGCAGCGTTAAAGGGACAAGTCAGCCCCAGCATTTT.

The V gene is TRBV18, the J gene TRBJ1-1, with a possible D match to TRBD1 (5 bases). Germline V gene lookup returns CDR1 KGHSH and CDR2 LQKENI. The CDR3 runs to 14 residues. V was pared by 3 bases and J by 1 base, with 9 bases between. The CDR3 here is CASSPQTANTEAFF. CDR3 nucleotide sequence: TGTGCCAGCTCACCCCAGACAGCGAACACTGAAGCTTTCTTT.

V is TRBV19 and J is TRBJ1-1, with 8 bases lining up with TRBD1. This CDR3 is built from 15 residues. V trimming: 5 bases; J trimming: 0 bases; junction bases outside the gene matches: 5. Germline CDR1 is LNHDA and CDR2 is SQIVND (reference sequence). The CDR3 DNA reads as TGTGCCAGTAGTCCCGGGACAGGCATGAACACTGAAGCTTTCTTT. Protein product: CASSPGTGMNTEAFF.

This rearrangement joins TRBV3-1 (or the pseudogene TRBV3-2) to TRBJ1-4; D uncertain. From germline, CDR1 is LGHDT and CDR2 YNNKEL (reference sequence). V was clipped by 1 base and J by 7 bases, with 4 bases between them. CDR3 length: 12 amino acids. CDR3 nucleotide sequence: TGTGCCAGCAGCCAAGGCGGTGAAAAACTGTTTTTT. This sequence encodes CASSQGGEKLFF.

The V call is TRBV24-1, the J call TRBJ2-2; 8 bases are shared with TRBD1. The CDR3 consists of 16 residues. Germline V CDR1 and CDR2: KGHDR, SFDVKD. V gave up 3 bases and J gave up 4 bases; unmatched junction bases: 6. CDR3 protein: CATSDQTGAVTGELFF. The CDR3 nucleotides are TGTGCCACCAGTGATCAGACAGGGGCCGTCACCGGGGAGCTGTTTTTT.

The chain employs TRBV6-1 and TRBJ2-2; TRBD2 matches at 12 bases. V was pared by 4 bases and J by 4 bases, with 4 bases of the junction left unmatched. Germline CDR1 is MNHNS and CDR2 is SASEGT. The CDR3 covers 16 residues. The CDR3 reads CASSARLAGATGELFF. CDR3 nucleotides: TGTGCCAGCAGTGCCCGACTAGCGGGAGCCACCGGGGAGCTGTTTTTT.

The genes are TRBV3-1 (or the pseudogene TRBV3-2) and TRBJ2-1, with TRBD2 matching 8 bases. After removal of 5 bases from V and 9 bases from J, the junction contained 9 bases not matched to a gene. There are 14 residues in the CDR3. Germline CDR1 LGHDT, CDR2 YNNKEL (reference sequence). The CDR3 nucleotides read TGTGCCAGCAGCTACTCCGGGGGGGGCGGTGAGCAGTTCTTC. Translating gives CASSYSGGGGEQFF.

The chain couples TRBV4-1 to TRBJ1-1, with 8 nucleotides matching TRBD1. The V gene's germline CDR1 is MGHRA and CDR2 YSYEKL. V shed 1 base and J 8 bases; nucleotides not matched to a gene: 3. This CDR3 contains 13 residues. CDR3 nucleotides: TGCGCCAGCAGCCAAGGACAGGGGCGGGAAGCTTTCTTT. The encoded protein is CASSQGQGREAFF.

The rearrangement links TRBV6-5 to TRBJ2-1, with TRBD2 as a possible D gene (6 bases). This CDR3 is built from 15 residues. Trimming pared 6 bases from V and 5 bases from J, leaving 17 bases between. The germline CDR1 and CDR2 sequences are MNHEY and SVGAGI. CDR3 residues: CASRATGEKNNEQFF. CDR3 in DNA: TGTGCCAGCAGAGCCACGGGGGAGAAAAACAATGAGCAGTTCTTC.

The CDR3 region is CATSLGGAQETQYF. In nucleotides, the CDR3 is TGTGCCACCAGCCTGGGTGGGGCCCAAGAGACCCAGTACTTC. The J gene is TRBJ2-5, the V gene TRBV15, with a tentative D call TRBD1 (5 bases). The germline V and J ends were trimmed by 5 bases and 1 base, with 11 bases remaining between them. The CDR3 is 14 amino acids. Per germline, CDR1 LNHNV and CDR2 YYDKDF (reference sequence).

The rearrangement uses TRBV3-1 (or the pseudogene TRBV3-2) and TRBJ1-1; D unclear. Germline CDR1 is LGHDT and CDR2 is YNNKEL (reference sequence). This CDR3 is 12 amino acids long. V gave up 1 base and J gave up 10 bases, with 10 bases separating them. In nucleotides, the CDR3 is TGTGCCAGCAGCCAAGGAGGTTTTGGAGCTTTCTTT. As protein: CASSQGGFGAFF.

The chain employs TRBV7-3 and TRBJ2-7; 8 bases fit TRBD2. The germline V gene has CDR1 SGHTA and CDR2 FQGTGA. Losses at the gene ends were 1 base for V and 7 bases for J; bases not matched to a gene: 21. CDR3 length: 19 residues. CDR3 residues: CASSLRRGLLSGKVWEQYF. The CDR3, as DNA: TGTGCCAGCAGCTTAAGACGGGGCTTGCTTAGCGGGAAGGTATGGGAGCAGTACTTC.

V usage is TRBV27 and J usage is TRBJ1-1, with D unresolved. Germline V gene lookup returns CDR1 MNHEY and CDR2 SMNVEV (reference sequence). Trimming removed 2 bases at V and 6 bases at J, with 13 bases between. The CDR3 is 14 residues long. DNA of the CDR3: TGTGCCAGCAGTTTAAATCGGGGAGTACCTGAAGCTTTCTTT. Its translation: CASSLNRGVPEAFF.

The chain links TRBV14 to TRBJ2-7; D ambiguous. The V gene lost 3 bases and the J gene lost 8 bases, with 17 bases spanning the gap. This CDR3 is built from 14 residues. CDR1 is SGHDN and CDR2 is FVKESK in the germline V gene. CDR3 nucleotide sequence: TGTGCCAGCAGCCACAACCTCCCCTACCCTCAGCAGTACTTC. Its translation is CASSHNLPYPQQYF.

This chain links TRBV15 with TRBJ1-2; TRBD1 matches at 8 bases. CDR3 length: 16 residues. V lost 6 bases to trimming and J lost 6 bases; unmatched junction nucleotides: 15. Germline values: CDR1 LNHNV, CDR2 YYDKDF (reference sequence). The CDR3 nucleotides are TGTGCCACCAGACTATCCCTTGGACAGGGAACCCATGGCTACACCTTC. Amino acid sequence: CATRLSLGQGTHGYTF.

The genes are TRBV7-6 and TRBJ2-7; TRBD1 matches at 8 bases. Trimming took 5 bases from V and 2 from J; bases not matched to a gene: 14. The CDR3 has 17 residues. From germline, CDR1 is SGHVS and CDR2 FNYEAQ. CDR3 loop: CASSPGLGQGAAYEQYF. CDR3 bases: TGTGCCAGCAGCCCCGGGTTAGGTCAGGGGGCCGCCTACGAGCAGTACTTC.

There are a few counts of this clone. V and J are TRBV5-1 and TRBJ2-3; a weak D match, TRBD2 (5 bases). Germline V gene lookup returns CDR1 SGHRS and CDR2 YFSETQ. V was pared by 3 bases and J by 0 bases, with 17 bases between. The CDR3 extends over 17 amino acids. The CDR3, as DNA: TGCGCCAGCAGCTCGGGGATTAGCAGTTCTAGCACAGATACGCAGTATTTT. Amino acid sequence: CASSSGISSSSTDTQYF.

This clone was detected only a few times. The rearrangement uses TRBV19 and TRBJ1-4; tentative D call: TRBD1 (5 bases). The CDR3 spans 15 residues. Germline assignment: CDR1 LNHDA and CDR2 SQIVND (reference sequence). Trimming stripped 7 bases from V and 8 bases from J, with 20 bases between. CDR3 amino acids: CASTPNRGGGEKLFF. In DNA form, the CDR3 reads TGTGCCAGTACCCCCAACCGGGGCGGAGGGGAAAAACTGTTTTTT.

J is TRBJ1-3 and V is TRBV5-1, with a possible D match to TRBD1 (5 bases). The CDR3 contains 15 residues. The V end was cut by 3 bases, the J end by 14 bases, with 24 bases between. Germline CDR1 SGHRS, CDR2 YFSETQ. The chain's CDR3 is CASSSLQGASSIVYF. The CDR3 DNA follows: TGCGCCAGCAGCTCTCTTCAGGGCGCCTCCTCAATAGTATATTTT.

The V call is TRBV11-3, the J call TRBJ1-6; the match to TRBD1 covers 9 bases. Germline CDR1 SGHNT, CDR2 YENEEA. The CDR3 is 16 amino acids. V lost 5 bases and J lost 8; bases outside the gene matches: 10. The CDR3 loop is CASSAGMGQGYSPLHF. The DNA for the CDR3 is TGTGCCAGCAGCGCGGGAATGGGACAGGGTTATTCACCCCTCCACTTT.

V usage is TRBV6-5 and J usage is TRBJ1-6, with TRBD1 matching 9 bases. CDR3 length: 15 residues. Germline V gene lookup returns CDR1 MNHEY and CDR2 SVGAGI. Unmatched junction bases numbered 9, after V lost 6 bases and J lost 9 bases. CDR3 loop: CASRVGTGFVSPLHF. In nucleotides, the CDR3 is TGTGCCAGCAGAGTCGGGACAGGGTTTGTTTCACCCCTCCACTTT.

CDR3 bases: TGTGCCAGCAGCTTGCGCCTAGCGGGCACCGGGGAGCTGTTTTTT. Residues: CASSLRLAGTGELFF. This chain uses TRBV7-8 with TRBJ2-2, with TRBD2 identical over 8 bases. Trimming took 3 bases from V and 4 from J; bases not matched to a gene: 4. The CDR3 contains 15 residues. Germline CDR1 is SGHVS and CDR2 is FQNEAQ.

This clone occurred once. In DNA form, the CDR3 reads TGCAGCGTTGGTTGGGACAGGGGTTTCCAAGAGACCCAGTACTTC. This sequence encodes CSVGWDRGFQETQYF. This chain joins TRBV29-1 and TRBJ2-5; TRBD1 aligns across 10 bases. Germline V gene data show CDR1 as SQVTM and CDR2 as ANQGSEA. The CDR3 has 15 amino acids. J gave up 1 base and V 4 bases, and 6 bases lay outside the gene matches.

The rearrangement joins TRBV5-6 to TRBJ1-4; 8 bases match TRBD1. This CDR3 spans 14 amino acids. Losses at the gene ends were 3 bases for V and 8 bases for J; bases not matched to a gene: 6. Germline assignment: CDR1 SGHDT and CDR2 YYEEEE. The CDR3 protein is CASSWQGAREKLFF. In DNA, the CDR3 is TGTGCCAGCAGCTGGCAGGGGGCGAGGGAAAAACTGTTTTTT.

This clone was counted a few times. The V and J genes are TRBV21-1 and TRBJ1-1. TRBV21-1 is a recognized pseudogene. This CDR3 contains 13 residues. CDR3 nucleotides: TGTGCCAGCAGCCGCCAAGAGGCGGCTGAAGCTTTCTTT. This codes for CASSRQEAAEAFF.

The J gene is TRBJ1-1, the V gene TRBV7-6, with a possible D match to TRBD1 (6 bases). This CDR3 is built from 15 residues. Germline V gene data show CDR1 as SGHVS and CDR2 as FNYEAQ. The V and J ends lost 1 base and 0 bases respectively, with 9 bases between them. CDR3 nucleotide sequence: TGTGCCAGCAGCTTAGGTGGGGGCCTGAACACTGAAGCTTTCTTT. Its protein product is CASSLGGGLNTEAFF.

The rearrangement links TRBV28 to TRBJ2-7; TRBD1 might be the D (8 bases). Germline V gives CDR1 MDHEN, CDR2 SYDVKM. V was trimmed by 8 bases and J by 9 bases, leaving 20 bases between them. CDR3 length: 13 residues. The CDR3 coding sequence is TGTGCCAGCTACCCTGGACAGGGAGGGCCGCAGTACTTC. This gives the protein CASYPGQGGPQYF.

The V call is TRBV6-5, the J call TRBJ1-2; weak D call: TRBD1 (5 bases). The CDR3 is made up of 13 amino acids. V gave up 6 bases and J gave up 2 bases, with 10 bases separating them. Germline-derived CDR1 and CDR2 are MNHEY and SVGAGI. The CDR3 sequence is CASRPGGNYGYTF. The CDR3 region has the DNA TGTGCCAGCAGGCCCGGGGGAAACTATGGCTACACCTTC.